This entry features one TCR beta chain sequence. The antigen is unknown. TCRdb used MiXCR to reprocess the 5' RACE reads, holding one entry per CDR3 protein. Of over 120,000 distinct CDR3 sequences in the sample, almost 25% were seen once. The data derive from a study of T-cell memory formation after mild COVID-19. The germline V gene encodes CDR1 KGHDR and CDR2 SFDVKD. The CDR3 covers 15 residues. Germline trimming cut 4 bases from V and 6 bases from J; bases unmatched to any gene: 4. Study-wide results and caveats: Day 15 to 85 contracting clones showed balanced CD4/CD8; day 15 to 37 expanders favored CD4+. Proof of SARS-CoV-2 specificity was absent for the second-wave clones that crested on day 37.

This sequence was found in an adult woman who had mild COVID-19 (a few samples of this study predate the infection). Cell type and time point are not known. The rearrangement links TRBV24-1 to TRBJ2-3; TRBD2 matches 12 bases. What was sequenced was PBMCs or a T cell subset sorted from them (not recorded which). The CDR3 here is CATSELAGGYDTQYF. In nucleotides, the CDR3 is TGTGCCACCAGTGAACTAGCGGGAGGTTATGATACGCAGTATTTT.